In this sample, the clone carrying this TCR beta chain turned up once. This table comes from immunoSEQ multiplex PCR, and its TCRdb copy is limited to in-frame clones, with some not included. The top ten clones hold roughly 4.3% of a sample with tens of thousands of clones, approximately 90% of them seen once. The record originates from a study of technical replicates of blood from a handful of donors. CDR1 is SGHVS and CDR2 is FQNEAQ in the germline V gene. CDR3 size: 16 residues. The germline V and J ends were trimmed by 1 base and 2 bases, with 14 bases remaining between them. The TCR originated in a human donor in good health. Some clones in this sample may be carry-over from other donors' samples. The chain links TRBV7-8 to TRBJ2-5; D is perhaps TRBD1 (8 bases). What was sequenced was PBMCs. CDR3 loop: CASSLGTGRVQETQYF. The CDR3 bases are TGTGCCAGCAGCTTAGGGACAGGGAGGGTACAAGAGACCCAGTACTTC.